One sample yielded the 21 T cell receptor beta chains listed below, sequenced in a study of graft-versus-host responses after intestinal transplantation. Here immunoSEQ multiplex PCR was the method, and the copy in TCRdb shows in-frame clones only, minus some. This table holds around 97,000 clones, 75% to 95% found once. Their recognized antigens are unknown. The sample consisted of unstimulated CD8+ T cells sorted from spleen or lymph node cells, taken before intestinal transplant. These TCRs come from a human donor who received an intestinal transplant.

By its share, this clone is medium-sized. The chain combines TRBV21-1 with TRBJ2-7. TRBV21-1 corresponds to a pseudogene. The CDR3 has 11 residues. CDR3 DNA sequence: TGTGCCAGCAGCAAAGGGGGCGAGCAGTACTTC. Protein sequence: CASSKGGEQYF.

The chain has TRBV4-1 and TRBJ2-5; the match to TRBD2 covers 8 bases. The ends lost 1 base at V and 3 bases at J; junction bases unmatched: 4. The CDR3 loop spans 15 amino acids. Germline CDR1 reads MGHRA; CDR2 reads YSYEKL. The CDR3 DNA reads TGCGCCAGCAGCCAAGTCGTTAGCGGGGAAGAGACCCAGTACTTC. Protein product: CASSQVVSGEETQYF.

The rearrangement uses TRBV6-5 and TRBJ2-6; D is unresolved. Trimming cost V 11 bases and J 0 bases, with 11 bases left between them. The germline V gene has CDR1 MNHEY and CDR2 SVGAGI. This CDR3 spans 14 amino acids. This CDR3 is CAVGLSSGANVLTF. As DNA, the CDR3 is TGTGCCGTCGGCCTTAGCTCTGGGGCCAACGTCCTGACTTTC.

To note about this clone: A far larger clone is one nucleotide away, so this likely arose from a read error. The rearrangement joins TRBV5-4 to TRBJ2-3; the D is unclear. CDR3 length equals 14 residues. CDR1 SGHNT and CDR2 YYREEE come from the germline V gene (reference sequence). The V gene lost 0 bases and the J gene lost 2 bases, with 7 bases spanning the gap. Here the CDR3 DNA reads TGTGCCAGCAGCTTGGAATCAATCACAGATACGCAGTATTTT. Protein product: CASSLESITDTQYF. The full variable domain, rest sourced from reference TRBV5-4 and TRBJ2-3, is ETGVTQSPTHLIKTRGQQVTLRCSSQSGHNTVSWYQQALGQGPQFIFQYYREEENGRGNFPPRFSGLQFPNYSSELNVNALELDDSALYLCASSLESITDTQYFGPGTRLTVL.

CDR3 DNA sequence: TGTGCCAGCAGTCAGATGGGACACGAGCAGTTCTTC. This gives the protein CASSQMGHEQFF. This chain connects TRBV4-2 to TRBJ2-1, with a possible D match to TRBD1 (6 bases). From germline, CDR1 is LGHNA and CDR2 YNFKEQ. The CDR3 has 12 amino acids. Trimming took 6 bases from V and 10 from J, leaving 13 bases between them.

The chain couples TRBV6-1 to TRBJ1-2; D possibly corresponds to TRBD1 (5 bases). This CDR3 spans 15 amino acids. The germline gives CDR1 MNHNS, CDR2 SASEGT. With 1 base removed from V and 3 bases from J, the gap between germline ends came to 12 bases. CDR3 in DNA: TGTGCCAGCAGTGAAGGGGTCGGGGGTGACTATGGCTACACCTTC. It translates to CASSEGVGGDYGYTF.

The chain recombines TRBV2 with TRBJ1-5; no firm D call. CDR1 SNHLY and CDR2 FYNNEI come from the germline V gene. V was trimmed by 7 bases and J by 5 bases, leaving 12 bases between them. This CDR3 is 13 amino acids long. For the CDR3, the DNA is TGTGCCAGCACGACGGAGGGTTATCAGCCCCAGCATTTT. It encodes CASTTEGYQPQHF.

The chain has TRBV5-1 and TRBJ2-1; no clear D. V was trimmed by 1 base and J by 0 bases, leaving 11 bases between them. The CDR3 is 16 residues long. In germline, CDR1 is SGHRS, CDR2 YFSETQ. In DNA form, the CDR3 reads TGCGCCAGCAGCTTGAGCGTCACGAGCTCCTACAATGAGCAGTTCTTC. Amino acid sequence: CASSLSVTSSYNEQFF. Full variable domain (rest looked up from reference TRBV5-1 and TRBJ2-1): KAGVTQTPRYLIKTRGQQVTLSCSPISGHRSVSWYQQTPGQGLQFLFEYFSETQRNKGNFPGRFSGRQFSNSRSEMNVSTLELGDSALYLCASSLSVTSSYNEQFFGPGTRLTVL.

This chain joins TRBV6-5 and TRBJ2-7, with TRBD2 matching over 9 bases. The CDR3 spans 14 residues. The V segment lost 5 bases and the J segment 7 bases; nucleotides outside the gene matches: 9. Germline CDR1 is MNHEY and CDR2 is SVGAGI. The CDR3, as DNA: TGTGCCAGCAGTCCCCTAGCGGGATTGCGAGAGCAGTACTTC. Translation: CASSPLAGLREQYF.

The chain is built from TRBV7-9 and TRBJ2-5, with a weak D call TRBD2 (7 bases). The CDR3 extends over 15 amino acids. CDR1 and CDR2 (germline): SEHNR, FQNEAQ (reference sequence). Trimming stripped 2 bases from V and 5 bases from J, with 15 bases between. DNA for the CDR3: TGTGCCAGCAGCTTAACACAGGGAGGGGGTGAGACCCAGTACTTC. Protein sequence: CASSLTQGGGETQYF.

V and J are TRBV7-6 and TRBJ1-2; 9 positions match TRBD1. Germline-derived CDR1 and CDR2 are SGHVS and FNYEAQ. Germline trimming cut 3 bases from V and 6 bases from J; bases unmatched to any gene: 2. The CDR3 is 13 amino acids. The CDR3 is CASSLTGGDGYTF. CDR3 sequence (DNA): TGTGCCAGCAGCTTGACAGGGGGAGATGGCTACACCTTC. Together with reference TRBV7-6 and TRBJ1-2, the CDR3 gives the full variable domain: GAGVSQSPRYKVTKRGQDVALRCDPISGHVSLYWYRQALGQGPEFLTYFNYEAQQDKSGLPNDRFSAERPEGSISTLTIQRTEQRDSAMYRCASSLTGGDGYTFGSGTRLTVV.

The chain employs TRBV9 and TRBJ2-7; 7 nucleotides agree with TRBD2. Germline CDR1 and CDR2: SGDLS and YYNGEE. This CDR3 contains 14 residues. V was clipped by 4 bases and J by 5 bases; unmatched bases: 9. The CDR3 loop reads CASSSGGSPDEQYF. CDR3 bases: TGTGCCAGCAGCTCGGGCGGGAGTCCCGACGAGCAGTACTTC.

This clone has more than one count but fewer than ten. CDR3 bases: TGTGCCAGCAGCTTGGATACTAGCGGCACAGATACGCAGTATTTT. As protein: CASSLDTSGTDTQYF. V gene TRBV5-5 combines with J gene TRBJ2-3; TRBD2 agrees at 7 bases. Losses at the gene ends were 0 bases for V and 1 base for J; bases not matched to a gene: 2. Germline loops: CDR1 SGHKS, CDR2 YYEKEE (reference sequence). This CDR3 region has 15 residues.

CDR3 in amino acids: CASSQGSRSVLRNSPLHF. CDR3 in DNA: TGCGCCAGCAGCCAAGGGAGTCGCAGCGTCCTAAGGAATTCACCCCTCCACTTT. V usage is TRBV4-1 and J usage is TRBJ1-6; D unresolved. The germline CDR1 and CDR2 sequences are MGHRA and YSYEKL. The V gene lost 1 base and the J gene lost 7 bases, with 20 bases spanning the gap. The CDR3 totals 18 residues.

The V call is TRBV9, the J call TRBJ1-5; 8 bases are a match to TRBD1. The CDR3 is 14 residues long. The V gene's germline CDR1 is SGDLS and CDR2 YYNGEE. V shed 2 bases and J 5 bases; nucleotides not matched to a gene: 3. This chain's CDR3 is CASSVSGGHQPQHF. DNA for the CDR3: TGTGCCAGCAGCGTCTCAGGGGGCCATCAGCCCCAGCATTTT.

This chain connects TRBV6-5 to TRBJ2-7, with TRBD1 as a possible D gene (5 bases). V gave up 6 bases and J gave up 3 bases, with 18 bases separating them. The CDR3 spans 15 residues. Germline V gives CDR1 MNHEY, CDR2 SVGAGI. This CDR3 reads CASRLTAGQDYEQYF. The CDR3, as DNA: TGTGCCAGCAGACTTACAGCAGGGCAAGACTACGAGCAGTACTTC.

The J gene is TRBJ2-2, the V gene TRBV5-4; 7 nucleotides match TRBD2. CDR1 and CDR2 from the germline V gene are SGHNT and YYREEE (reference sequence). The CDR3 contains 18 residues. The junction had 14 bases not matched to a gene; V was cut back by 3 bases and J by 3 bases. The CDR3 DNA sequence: TGTGCCAGCAGCTCTGGACTAGATGGGGGGGTGGACACCGGGGAGCTGTTTTTT. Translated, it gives CASSSGLDGGVDTGELFF.

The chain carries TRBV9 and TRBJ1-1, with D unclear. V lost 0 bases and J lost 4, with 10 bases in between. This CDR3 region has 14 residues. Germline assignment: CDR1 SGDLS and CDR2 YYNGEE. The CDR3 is CASSVEGYGTEAFF. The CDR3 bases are TGTGCCAGCAGCGTAGAAGGTTACGGCACTGAAGCTTTCTTT.

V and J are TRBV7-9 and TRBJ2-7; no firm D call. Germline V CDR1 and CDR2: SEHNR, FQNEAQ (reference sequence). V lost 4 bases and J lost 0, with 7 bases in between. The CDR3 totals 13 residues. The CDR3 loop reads CASSYPVSYEQYF. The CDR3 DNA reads TGTGCCAGCAGCTATCCAGTCTCCTACGAGCAGTACTTC. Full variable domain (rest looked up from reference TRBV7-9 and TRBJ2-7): DTGVSQNPRHKITKRGQNVTFRCDPISEHNRLYWYRQTLGQGPEFLTYFQNEAQLEKSRLLSDRFSAERPKGSFSTLEIQRTEQGDSAMYLCASSYPVSYEQYFGPGTRLTVT.

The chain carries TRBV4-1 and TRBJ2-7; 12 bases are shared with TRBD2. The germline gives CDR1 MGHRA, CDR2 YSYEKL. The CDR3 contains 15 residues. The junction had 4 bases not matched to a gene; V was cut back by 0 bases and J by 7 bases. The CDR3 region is CASSQDLAGGREQYF. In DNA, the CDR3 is TGCGCCAGCAGCCAAGACCTAGCGGGGGGGCGGGAGCAGTACTTC.

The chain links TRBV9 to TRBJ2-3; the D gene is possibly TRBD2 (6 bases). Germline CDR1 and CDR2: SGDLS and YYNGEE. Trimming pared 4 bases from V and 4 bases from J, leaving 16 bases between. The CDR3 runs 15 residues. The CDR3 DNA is TGTGCCAGCAGCCCCTCTGGAACGGGGGCAGATACGCAGTATTTT. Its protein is CASSPSGTGADTQYF.